This TCR beta chain was observed in a study of regulatory T cells in long-lasting Graves disease. Findings of the study overall: For persistent Graves' patients, TCR diversity was lower than for newly diagnosed ones.

Through Arm-PCR of CDR3 regions and iRepertoire HTBI primers, TCR beta libraries were built. Each CDR3 protein gets one entry after TCRdb re-called the multiplex PCR reads with MiXCR. There are under 350,000 distinct CDR3 sequences in the sample; 22% occur only once, and approximately 53% lies in the top ten. This clonotype came up a few times. Its target is not known. Time point in this sample: persistent/refractory GD, antithyroid drugs over 5 years with positive TRAb. RNA extracted from PBMCs served as the sequencing template. Per American Thyroid Association guidelines, Graves' disease was diagnosed. The source is a female donor with Graves disease. The input for sequencing was peripheral blood mononuclear cells (PBMCs), taken when the disease was refractory, from a patient treated with antithyroid drugs.

This CDR3 is CASSRGQGPYYEQYF. CDR3 nucleotide sequence: TGCGCCAGCAGCCGGGGACAGGGTCCCTACTACGAGCAGTACTTC. The V gene is TRBV4-1, the J gene TRBJ2-7; 9 bases match TRBD1. The CDR3 is made up of 15 amino acids. V gave up 4 bases and J gave up 3 bases; unmatched junction bases: 7. Germline CDR1 reads MGHRA; CDR2 reads YSYEKL.